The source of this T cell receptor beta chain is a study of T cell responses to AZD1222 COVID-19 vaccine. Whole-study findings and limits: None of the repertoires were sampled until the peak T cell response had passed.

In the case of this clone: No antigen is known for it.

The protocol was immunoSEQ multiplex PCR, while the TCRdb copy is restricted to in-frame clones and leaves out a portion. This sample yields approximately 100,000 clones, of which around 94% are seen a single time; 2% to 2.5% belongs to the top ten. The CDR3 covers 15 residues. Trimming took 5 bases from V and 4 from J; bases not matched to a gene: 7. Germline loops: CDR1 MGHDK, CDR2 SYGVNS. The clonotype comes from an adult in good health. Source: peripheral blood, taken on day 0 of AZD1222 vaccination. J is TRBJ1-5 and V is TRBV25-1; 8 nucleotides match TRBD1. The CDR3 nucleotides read TGTGCCAGCAGTTCAGGGGGCGGGTGGAATCAGCCCCAGCATTTT. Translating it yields CASSSGGGWNQPQHF.